This T cell receptor beta chain originates from a study of CD8 T cells in Susac syndrome. Across the whole study: When their blood was taken, the Susac syndrome patients had either not yet had any therapy, were taking corticosteroids, or were taking intravenous immunoglobulin alone. Points from the study as a whole: Clonal expansion of CD8+ cells in Susac peaked in TEMRA cells (and in active patients).

The germline V gene has CDR1 PRHDT and CDR2 FYEKMQ (reference sequence). Between the trimmed V and J ends, which lost 0 bases and 5 bases, there was a span of 8 bases. The CDR3 length is 14 residues. The RNA, about 0.5 to 1 ug, was put through reverse transcription using random hexamers. TCRdb analysed the immunoSEQ multiplex PCR reads with MiXCR anew, one entry per CDR3 protein. The sample yields about 84,000 distinct CDR3 sequences, around 96% seen once. In regard to this clonotype: Its antigen is as yet unknown.

Sequencing of TCR beta drew on CD8+ and CD4+ T cells from blood. The patients with Susac syndrome satisfied recently defined diagnostic criteria for either definite or probable disease. This sequence was found in a human donor with Susac syndrome. Sample: CD8+ T cells from PBMCs. This rearrangement joins TRBV13 to TRBJ2-1; TRBD2 is a possible D gene (6 bases). The CDR3 spells CASSLGLAHNEQFF. In nucleotides, the CDR3 is TGTGCCAGCAGCTTAGGACTAGCTCACAATGAGCAGTTCTTC.